This TCR beta chain was sequenced for a study of blood T cells in healthy people across ages. This clonotype occurred a few times. PCR was performed a second time for roughly 7 to 11 cycles using a sample-barcoded 5' primer and a J-beta primer mix. TCRdb used MiXCR to reprocess the 5' RACE reads, holding one entry per CDR3 protein. The sample carries roughly 730,000 distinct CDR3 sequences, approximately 53% recorded once. Each of the donors had approximately 10 milliliters of peripheral blood drawn into EDTA-treated Vacutainer tubes. Per-sample PBMC isolation yielded at least 6.5 million cells. Germline CDR1 is LGHDT and CDR2 is YNNKEL (reference sequence). V lost 0 bases and J lost 9, with 6 bases in between. This CDR3 has 12 residues.

The V and J genes are TRBV3-1 and TRBJ2-1; D is ambiguous. This receptor was taken from a man in his forties or fifties in good health. Source material: blood. The CDR3 sequence is CASSQEEFEQFF. The CDR3, as DNA: TGTGCCAGCAGCCAAGAGGAGTTTGAGCAGTTCTTC.